Sequencing of this T cell receptor (beta chain) was carried out in a study of blood T cell repertoires in COVID-19. Method: immunoSEQ multiplex PCR; TCRdb's copy keeps in-frame clones and lacks some. The repertoire holds over 250,000 clones, with roughly 90% as singletons. CDR1 SGHTA and CDR2 FQGTGA come from the germline V gene. This CDR3 comprises 15 residues. V lost 5 bases and J 3 bases, leaving 11 bases between the germline ends. The rearrangement uses TRBV7-3 and TRBJ2-6; perhaps TRBD1 as D (6 bases). The origin of this receptor is a man in his sixties who had recovered from COVID-19. Material: PBMCs or T cells enriched from blood (not recorded which). CDR3 in amino acids: CASSPGAVGANVLTF. The CDR3 region has the DNA TGTGCCAGCAGCCCAGGGGCGGTTGGGGCCAACGTCCTGACTTTC. Full variable domain (remainder filled in from reference TRBV7-3 and TRBJ2-6): GAGVSQTPSNKVTEKGKYVELRCDPISGHTALYWYRQSLGQGPEFLIYFQGTGAADDSGLPNDRFFAVRPEGSVSTLKIQRTERGDSAVYLCASSPGAVGANVLTFGAGSRLTVL.